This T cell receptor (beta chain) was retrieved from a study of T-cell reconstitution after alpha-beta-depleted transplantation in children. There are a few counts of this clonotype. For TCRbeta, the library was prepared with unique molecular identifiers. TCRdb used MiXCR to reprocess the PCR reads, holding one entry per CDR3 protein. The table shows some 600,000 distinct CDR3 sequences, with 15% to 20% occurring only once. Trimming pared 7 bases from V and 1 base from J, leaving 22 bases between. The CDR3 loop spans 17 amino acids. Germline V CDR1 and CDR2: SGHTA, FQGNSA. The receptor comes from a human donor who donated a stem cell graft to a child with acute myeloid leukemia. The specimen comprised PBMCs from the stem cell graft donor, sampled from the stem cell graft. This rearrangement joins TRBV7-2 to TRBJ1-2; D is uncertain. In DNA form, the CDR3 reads TGTGCCAGCACTTTCCCCGGCGGCGGACGCGATAACTATGGCTACACCTTC. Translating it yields CASTFPGGGRDNYGYTF.